The source of this TCR beta chain is a study of blood T cell repertoires in COVID-19. Across the whole study: Acute and convalescent COVID-19 samples came from the United States, Italy and Spain. Sample material is recorded as cDNA or gDNA derived from T cells, B-cell-depleted T cells, or PBMCs.

CDR1 SGHNT and CDR2 YYREEE come from the germline V gene (reference sequence). V was clipped by 4 bases and J by 2 bases, with 15 bases between them. This CDR3 comprises 15 residues. Per the original data handling: Reference gene primer amplification gave estimated nucleated cell counts. TCRdb keeps only in-frame clones here, not all; method: immunoSEQ multiplex PCR. Clone size and the V and J calls come from that table; the DNA yielded D and trimming. In the table there are approximately 410,000 clones, around 86% of which are singletons. The TCR comes from a woman under 40 with active or convalescent COVID-19. Sequencing input: peripheral blood. This chain links TRBV5-4 with TRBJ1-2; D possibly corresponds to TRBD1 (5 bases). CDR3: CASSGARTDNYGYTF. The CDR3 DNA reads TGTGCCAGCAGCGGGGCCCGGACCGACAACTATGGCTACACCTTC.